These 12 T cell receptor beta chains share one sample of origin, sequenced in a study of shared clonotypes between healthy human individuals. Repertoires were generated with immunoSEQ multiplex PCR, while TCRdb's copy carries only in-frame clones and drops some. In the table there are about 530,000 clones, 60% to 80% of which are singletons. Specimen: PBMCs. Receptors originate from a woman aged 40 to 50 in good health. Some clones in this sample may be carry-over from other donors' samples.

This rearrangement joins TRBV11-1 to TRBJ2-2; no reliable D call. The CDR3 totals 17 residues. V was clipped by 5 bases and J by 3 bases, with 19 bases between them. CDR1 SGHAT and CDR2 FQDESV come from the germline V gene (reference sequence). The CDR3 sequence: CASSQDRITKHTGELFF. DNA of the CDR3: TGTGCCAGCAGCCAGGACCGTATAACTAAACACACCGGGGAGCTGTTTTTT.

The table lists this clone with many counts. The same CDR3 can be traced to other DNA sequences in this sample. V gene TRBV7-3 combines with J gene TRBJ2-1, with 10 bases lining up with TRBD1. This CDR3 has 18 amino acids. The trim removed 1 base at V and 6 bases at J, leaving 12 bases unmatched. Germline lookup yields CDR1 SGHTA and CDR2 FQGTGA. This CDR3 is CASSLRGSGTGVSNEQFF. The CDR3 DNA reads TGTGCCAGCAGCTTAAGAGGTTCCGGGACAGGGGTGAGCAATGAGCAGTTCTTC.

The rearrangement uses TRBV7-9 and TRBJ1-3, with D maybe TRBD1 (5 bases). CDR1 SEHNR and CDR2 FQNEAQ come from the germline V gene (reference sequence). The CDR3 is 16 residues long. Trimming shortened V by 5 bases and J by 0 bases, and 14 bases separated the two germline ends. This CDR3 is CASSAGTADSGNTIYF. CDR3 nucleotide sequence: TGTGCCAGCAGCGCCGGGACCGCCGACTCTGGAAACACCATATATTTT.

The sample holds many counts of this clone. The J gene is TRBJ1-1, the V gene TRBV7-9; unclear D gene. CDR3 length equals 14 residues. The ends were cut back, 1 base at V and 2 bases at J, with 8 bases in the middle. Germline V gene lookup returns CDR1 SEHNR and CDR2 FQNEAQ (reference sequence). The CDR3 is CASSLGLPNTEAFF. CDR3 in DNA: TGTGCCAGCAGCTTAGGGCTTCCAAACACTGAAGCTTTCTTT.

The rearrangement uses TRBV4-3 and TRBJ2-4; a possible D gene is TRBD2 (5 bases). Germline-derived CDR1 and CDR2 are LGHNA and YSLEER. This CDR3 has 13 amino acids. V was clipped by 0 bases and J by 8 bases, with 8 bases between them. In DNA, the CDR3 is TGCGCCAGCAGCCAAGAACGGCGGGACATTCAGTACTTC. This translates into CASSQERRDIQYF.

The chain is built from TRBV27 and TRBJ2-7; a weak D match, TRBD2 (6 bases). V was pared by 7 bases and J by 4 bases, with 20 bases between. This CDR3 is built from 15 residues. The germline CDR1 and CDR2 sequences are MNHEY and SMNVEV (reference sequence). The CDR3, as DNA: TGTGCCAGCAAAGATCGGGCGGGAAGGCTGTACGAGCAGTACTTC. Its protein is CASKDRAGRLYEQYF.

The chain is built from TRBV7-8 and TRBJ2-3, with TRBD2 matching over 10 bases. The CDR3 runs 15 residues. V lost 1 base and J lost 5; bases outside the gene matches: 3. The germline gives CDR1 SGHVS, CDR2 FQNEAQ. For the CDR3, the DNA is TGTGCCAGCAGCTTAGACCTAGCGGGAGAAGATACGCAGTATTTT. It is translated as CASSLDLAGEDTQYF.

This clone was counted only a few times. The rearrangement joins TRBV7-2 to TRBJ2-7; possibly TRBD2 for D (6 bases). This CDR3 has 17 residues. Trimming stripped 1 base from V and 5 bases from J, with 21 bases between. The germline CDR1 and CDR2 sequences are SGHTA and FQGNSA. Written as DNA, the CDR3 is TGTGCCAGCAGCTTAGTACATGTGGGAGGAAGGGGAGACGAGCAGTACTTC. This encodes CASSLVHVGGRGDEQYF. Full variable domain (missing parts from reference TRBV7-2 and TRBJ2-7): GAGVSQSPSNKVTEKGKDVELRCDPISGHTALYWYRQSLGQGLEFLIYFQGNSAPDKSGLPSDRFSAERTGGSVSTLTIQRTQQEDSAVYLCASSLVHVGGRGDEQYFGPGTRLTVT.

This chain connects TRBV27 to TRBJ2-2, with D perhaps assigned TRBD1 or TRBD2 (7 bases each). This CDR3 is built from 15 residues. Trimming took 9 bases from V and 3 from J, leaving 17 bases between them. CDR1 and CDR2 (germline): MNHEY, SMNVEV (reference sequence). CDR3 sequence reads: CARRGRGRDTGELFF. DNA of the CDR3: TGTGCCAGGAGGGGGAGGGGGCGCGACACCGGGGAGCTGTTTTTT.

The chain carries TRBV21-1 and TRBJ2-1; the table's D call, TRBD2, has no DNA check behind it. TRBV21-1 is a known pseudogene. There are 15 residues in the CDR3. The CDR3 reads CASNGLAGFYNEQFF. The CDR3 bases are TGTGCCAGCAACGGACTAGCGGGGTTTTACAATGAGCAGTTCTTC.

This chain links TRBV7-2 with TRBJ1-1; perhaps TRBD1 as D (5 bases). The CDR3 has 17 amino acids. Trimming shortened V by 3 bases and J by 1 base, and 18 bases separated the two germline ends. Germline V gene lookup returns CDR1 SGHTA and CDR2 FQGNSA. The CDR3 region is CASSLRLTAAQNTEAFF. In nucleotides, the CDR3 is TGTGCCAGCAGCTTGAGGCTGACAGCGGCGCAGAACACTGAAGCTTTCTTT.

CDR3 sequence (DNA): TGTGCCACCAGCAGAGATTCAGGGGGAGACATTCAGTACTTC. Its translation is CATSRDSGGDIQYF. The chain links TRBV15 to TRBJ2-4, with 7 bases that match TRBD1. Losses at the gene ends were 0 bases for V and 8 bases for J; bases not matched to a gene: 4. Germline V gives CDR1 LNHNV, CDR2 YYDKDF (reference sequence). This CDR3 contains 14 residues.